The 14 T cell receptor beta chains below all came from one sample that was sequenced in a study of shared clonotypes between healthy human individuals. Naive CD8 isolation took CD45RO-negative cells positively selected for CCR7 and excluded terminally differentiated effector memory CD45RA+ cells. Some clones are missing from TCRdb's copy, which holds only in-frame ones; the method was immunoSEQ multiplex PCR. The sample has 760,000 or so clones, just over 95% seen once; the top ten hold about 0.22%. Input material: naive CD8+ T cells sorted from blood. The receptors derive from a man aged 30-40 years in good health.

The V gene is TRBV4-1, the J gene TRBJ2-7, with 8 bases aligning to TRBD1. V lost 3 bases, J lost 4 bases, and 8 bases stayed unmatched. Germline values: CDR1 MGHRA, CDR2 YSYEKL. The CDR3 loop spans 15 amino acids. The CDR3 protein is CASSQGTGSTYEQYF. The CDR3 region has the DNA TGCGCCAGCAGCCAGGGGACAGGCTCAACTTACGAGCAGTACTTC.

The sample holds one count of this clone. J is TRBJ2-5 and V is TRBV7-9; D unclear. With 2 bases removed from V and 5 bases from J, the gap between germline ends came to 9 bases. The V gene's germline CDR1 is SEHNR and CDR2 FQNEAQ (reference sequence). The CDR3 contains 13 residues. CDR3 loop: CASSLQARETQYF. CDR3 in DNA: TGTGCCAGCAGCTTACAGGCACGGGAGACCCAGTACTTC.

The rearrangement uses TRBV11-1 and TRBJ1-5; D uncertain. The CDR3 totals 13 residues. Per germline, CDR1 SGHAT and CDR2 FQDESV (reference sequence). Trimming removed 4 bases from V and 1 base from J, with 5 bases in between. The CDR3 protein is CASSWGSNQPQHF. The CDR3 DNA sequence: TGTGCCAGCAGCTGGGGAAGCAATCAGCCCCAGCATTTT.

The chain uses TRBV4-1 and TRBJ2-3; D remains unclear. The CDR3 length is 15 residues. V was shortened by 6 bases and J by 4 bases, with 17 bases between the two germline ends. Germline CDR1 MGHRA, CDR2 YSYEKL. In DNA form, the CDR3 reads TGCGCCAGCAGTCTAGTCAGTGGCGCCCCAGATACGCAGTATTTT. Its translation is CASSLVSGAPDTQYF.

The rearrangement uses TRBV7-8 and TRBJ2-7; 11 bases align to TRBD1. Trimming cost V 8 bases and J 6 bases; bases outside gene matches: 6. Germline CDR1 reads SGHVS; CDR2 reads FQNEAQ. This CDR3 comprises 13 residues. The CDR3 region is CASLGQGASEQYF. The DNA for the CDR3 is TGTGCCAGCCTTGGACAGGGGGCTTCCGAGCAGTACTTC.

The rearrangement links TRBV7-6 to TRBJ2-5, with 10 bases matching TRBD1. CDR1 is SGHVS and CDR2 is FNYEAQ in the germline V gene. The length of the CDR3 is 15 residues. Trimming removed 5 bases from V and 5 bases from J; junction bases left unmatched: 8. As DNA, the CDR3 is TGTGCCAGCAGCCCTCGACAGGGGGCCGGGGAGACCCAGTACTTC. This sequence encodes CASSPRQGAGETQYF.

Here the CDR3 DNA reads TGCGCCAGCAGCCCGGGATCAAATCAAGAGACCCAGTACTTC. This sequence encodes CASSPGSNQETQYF. The chain combines TRBV5-1 with TRBJ2-5; maybe TRBD2 (5 bases). Germline V gene data show CDR1 as SGHRS and CDR2 as YFSETQ. V was trimmed by 4 bases and J by 2 bases, leaving 12 bases between them. The CDR3 extends over 14 amino acids.

This clone was seen a single time. DNA for the CDR3: TGTGCCAGCAGCCCCCGACCGGGTGGGAGCCTCTACGAGCAGTACTTC. Translation gives CASSPRPGGSLYEQYF. The chain uses TRBV7-9 and TRBJ2-7, with a possible D match to TRBD2 (5 bases). The CDR3 has 16 residues. Germline CDR1 and CDR2: SEHNR and FQNEAQ (reference sequence). Trimming removed 5 bases at V and 3 bases at J, with 20 bases between.

In the case of this clone: Other DNA sequences from this sample encode an identical CDR3 as well. This sequence joins TRBV11-2 and TRBJ2-1; the match to TRBD2 covers 11 bases. Germline-derived CDR1 and CDR2 are SGHAT and FQNNGV. V was pared by 5 bases and J by 4 bases, with 4 bases of the junction left unmatched. CDR3 length equals 15 residues. CDR3 DNA: TGTGCCAGCAGCCCAGGGACTAGCGGTTACAATGAGCAGTTCTTC. It yields the protein CASSPGTSGYNEQFF.

This CDR3 reads CVRSLRLRAAQETQYF. CDR3 in DNA: TGTGTCAGAAGCTTAAGGTTGCGAGCGGCCCAAGAGACCCAGTACTTC. The V and J genes are TRBV7-5 and TRBJ2-5; TRBD2 reflects the table's D call only, with no check against the DNA. TRBV7-5 is given as a pseudogene. This CDR3 is 16 amino acids long.

The chain is built from TRBV5-1 and TRBJ2-7, with 11 bases that match TRBD2. CDR1 SGHRS and CDR2 YFSETQ come from the germline V gene. The CDR3 has 14 residues. With 4 bases clipped from V and 1 base from J, the junction kept 1 base outside the gene matches. The CDR3 sequence is CASSGTSGSYEQYF. The CDR3 coding sequence is TGCGCCAGCAGCGGGACTAGCGGTTCCTACGAGCAGTACTTC.

CDR3 bases: TGTGCCAGCAGCATAGGTACTGGACAGGCCCCATATGGCTACACCTTC. This sequence encodes CASSIGTGQAPYGYTF. The rearrangement links TRBV11-2 to TRBJ1-2; 7 bases agree with TRBD1. CDR3 size: 16 residues. V shed 5 bases, J shed 5 bases, and the junction held 14 bases outside the gene matches. Germline V gives CDR1 SGHAT, CDR2 FQNNGV.

The chain recombines TRBV27 with TRBJ2-7; D ambiguous. With 3 bases removed from V and 2 bases from J, the gap between germline ends came to 11 bases. In germline, CDR1 is MNHEY, CDR2 SMNVEV (reference sequence). The CDR3 covers 14 residues. The CDR3 DNA reads as TGTGCCAGCAGTTTGTCCCCCACCGCCTACGAGCAGTACTTC. Protein product: CASSLSPTAYEQYF.

This clone came up once. V is TRBV27 and J is TRBJ1-1, with a tentative D call TRBD1 (6 bases). This CDR3 is built from 16 residues. Trimming removed 1 base at V and 4 bases at J, with 16 bases between. Germline assignment: CDR1 MNHEY and CDR2 SMNVEV (reference sequence). CDR3 amino acids: CASSLFRVRRGTEAFF. The CDR3 nucleotides are TGTGCCAGCAGTTTATTTCGGGTGCGCAGGGGCACTGAAGCTTTCTTT.